The 16 T cell receptor beta chains below were found in one sample sequenced in a study of blood T cells in healthy people across ages. PCR was performed a second time for roughly 7 to 11 cycles using a sample-barcoded 5' primer and a J-beta primer mix. TCRdb re-analysed the 5' RACE reads in MiXCR, keeping a single row per CDR3 protein. The sample has hundreds of thousands of distinct CDR3 sequences, 27% seen once. A further study also used this sample, focusing on T cells of mothers and their children.

The sample taken for sequencing was blood. The receptors were sampled from a boy aged 2-15 years in good health.

This clonotype showed up just a few times. The chain is built from TRBV15 and TRBJ1-2; 9 nucleotides agree with TRBD1. Unmatched junction bases numbered 3, after V lost 1 base and J lost 3 bases. This CDR3 contains 15 residues. The germline V gene has CDR1 LNHNV and CDR2 YYDKDF (reference sequence). For the CDR3, the DNA is TGTGCCACCAGCAGAGCGACAGGGGGAGACTATGGCTACACCTTC. Amino acids: CATSRATGGDYGYTF. The full variable domain, completed using reference TRBV15 and TRBJ1-2, is DAMVIQNPRYQVTQFGKPVTLSCSQTLNHNVMYWYQQKSSQAPKLLFHYYDKDFNNEADTPDNFQSRRPNTSFCFLDIRSPGLGDTAMYLCATSRATGGDYGYTFGSGTRLTVV.

CDR3 protein: CASSPRGQGDTQYF. CDR3 nucleotide sequence: TGTGCCAGCTCACCACGGGGGCAAGGAGATACGCAGTATTTT. This chain links TRBV18 with TRBJ2-3, with D possibly being TRBD1 (6 bases). V was clipped by 1 base and J by 5 bases, with 10 bases between them. The CDR3 loop spans 14 amino acids. Germline-derived CDR1 and CDR2 are KGHSH and LQKENI.

The J gene is TRBJ2-6, the V gene TRBV6-1, with 7 bases fitting TRBD1. The germline gives CDR1 MNHNS, CDR2 SASEGT. With V trimmed by 6 bases and J by 2 bases, 4 bases remained unmatched. This CDR3 region has 15 residues. The CDR3 sequence is CASRPQGAGANVLTF. The CDR3 DNA sequence: TGTGCCAGCAGACCCCAGGGGGCTGGGGCCAACGTCCTGACTTTC.

This clonotype was observed a handful of times. This sequence joins TRBV6-5 and TRBJ2-1, with TRBD2 as a possible D gene (5 bases). V gave up 5 bases and J gave up 8 bases, with 10 bases separating them. Per the germline V gene, CDR1 is MNHEY and CDR2 is SVGAGI. The CDR3 has 12 amino acids. CDR3 sequence: CASSASLHEQFF. In DNA, the CDR3 is TGTGCCAGCAGTGCTAGCTTACATGAGCAGTTCTTC.

This clonotype was observed a few times. The gene calls are TRBV24-1 and TRBJ2-3; tentative D call: TRBD1 (5 bases). The CDR3 has 12 amino acids. V lost 9 bases and J 1 base, leaving 7 bases between the germline ends. Germline CDR1 reads KGHDR; CDR2 reads SFDVKD. The CDR3: CATYRRTDTQYF. The DNA for the CDR3 is TGTGCCACCTACAGGCGCACAGATACGCAGTATTTT.

This chain joins TRBV4-1 and TRBJ2-7, with TRBD1 matching over 9 bases. The junction had 5 bases not matched to a gene; V was cut back by 3 bases and J by 5 bases. CDR3 length equals 14 residues. The V gene's germline CDR1 is MGHRA and CDR2 YSYEKL. Here the CDR3 DNA reads TGCGCCAGCAGCCAGGGACAGGGCAAGGACGAGCAGTACTTC. Translation: CASSQGQGKDEQYF.

This clonotype came up many times. The rearrangement joins TRBV6-1 to TRBJ2-2, with D possibly matching TRBD1 (5 bases). CDR1 is MNHNS and CDR2 is SASEGT in the germline V gene. The CDR3 is made up of 15 amino acids. V lost 5 bases to trimming and J lost 7 bases, with 17 bases between them. The CDR3 DNA sequence: TGTGCCAGCAGTCAAGGGGCAAGGGTCAGCGGGGAGCTGTTTTTT. This sequence encodes CASSQGARVSGELFF.

This clonotype has only a few counts. The V and J genes are TRBV20-1 and TRBJ1-2; no definite D call. The CDR3 runs to 13 residues. Germline V gene lookup returns CDR1 DFQATT and CDR2 SNEGSKA (reference sequence). Trimming left V 3 bases short and J 3 bases short, with 11 bases between. The CDR3: CSARRPLHYGYTF. The CDR3 nucleotides are TGCAGTGCTAGGAGGCCGCTCCACTATGGCTACACCTTC.

This clonotype was counted between two and nine times. The rearrangement links TRBV20-1 to TRBJ1-2; D not resolved. Trimming shortened V by 3 bases and J by 0 bases, and 8 bases separated the two germline ends. CDR1 and CDR2 (germline): DFQATT, SNEGSKA (reference sequence). This CDR3 has 13 amino acids. The CDR3 reads CSASPEANYGYTF. The CDR3 DNA reads TGCAGTGCTAGCCCGGAAGCTAACTATGGCTACACCTTC.

The table lists this clonotype with a few counts. The chain employs TRBV4-1 and TRBJ1-1; D is undetermined. With 2 bases removed from V and 5 bases from J, the gap between germline ends came to 9 bases. CDR1 and CDR2 (germline): MGHRA, YSYEKL. The CDR3 is 13 residues long. In DNA form, the CDR3 reads TGCGCCAGCAGCCAACGCGGGCGGACTGAAGCTTTCTTT. Its protein is CASSQRGRTEAFF.

The CDR3 reads CASSLRAKLFF. For the CDR3, the DNA is TGTGCCAGCAGTTTACGGGCTAAACTGTTTTTT. The chain has TRBV12-3 or TRBV12-4 and TRBJ1-4; D is undetermined. The CDR3 totals 11 residues. Trimming pared 2 bases from V and 11 bases from J, leaving 6 bases between.

The CDR3 sequence is CASSGDRGRPYNEQFF. CDR3 sequence (DNA): TGTGCCAGCAGTGGGGACAGGGGGCGCCCCTACAATGAGCAGTTCTTC. The genes are TRBV12-3 or TRBV12-4 and TRBJ2-1; TRBD1 aligns across 12 bases. The CDR3 spans 16 residues. With 5 bases clipped from V and 2 bases from J, the junction kept 4 bases outside the gene matches.

The chain employs TRBV7-9 and TRBJ2-7; D might be TRBD1 (6 bases). The germline gives CDR1 SEHNR, CDR2 FQNEAQ (reference sequence). The V end was cut by 3 bases, the J end by 4 bases, with 16 bases between. This CDR3 contains 15 residues. The CDR3 bases are TGTGCCAGCAGCTTTGTACAGGGAAAAGGTTACGAGCAGTACTTC. It is translated as CASSFVQGKGYEQYF.

The CDR3 DNA sequence: TGTGCCAGCAGCTTGGTAACGGATCCCTACAATGAGCAGTTCTTC. This gives the protein CASSLVTDPYNEQFF. J is TRBJ2-1 and V is TRBV7-2; D is uncertain. Germline loops: CDR1 SGHTA, CDR2 FQGNSA. V lost 3 bases, J lost 2 bases, and 11 bases lay in between. This CDR3 has 15 amino acids.

In this sample, this clonotype turned up a few times. The chain is built from TRBV27 and TRBJ2-5; TRBD1 matches 7 bases. This CDR3 comprises 14 residues. Trimming took 5 bases from V and 2 from J; bases not matched to a gene: 5. Germline V lookup: CDR1 MNHEY, CDR2 SMNVEV (reference sequence). CDR3 amino acids: CASSTGVPQETQYF. Written as DNA, the CDR3 is TGTGCCAGCAGTACAGGGGTTCCTCAAGAGACCCAGTACTTC.

The chain recombines TRBV5-1 with TRBJ2-1; weak D call: TRBD1 (6 bases). Germline assignment: CDR1 SGHRS and CDR2 YFSETQ. V was shortened by 8 bases and J by 7 bases, with 19 bases between the two germline ends. The CDR3 loop spans 14 amino acids. Written as DNA, the CDR3 is TGCGCCAGTTCGAAAGGGGGTGCGTCGAATGAGCAGTTCTTC. Protein product: CASSKGGASNEQFF.